The present T cell receptor (beta chain) was sequenced within a study of T cell repertoires in cytomegalovirus infection. The wider study: Both CMV infection and a matching HLA type were indicated by public TCR beta signatures.

Turning to this clonotype: Its antigen is unknown.

TCRdb fed the reads into MiXCR, producing one record per CDR3 protein. Altogether hundreds of thousands of distinct CDR3 sequences are present, approximately 33% being singletons, with the ten largest covering 15% to 20%. Between the trimmed V and J ends, which lost 4 bases and 5 bases, there was a span of 18 bases. The germline gives CDR1 SGHRS, CDR2 YFSETQ. The CDR3 runs to 15 residues. The V call is TRBV5-1, the J call TRBJ1-2; perhaps TRBD1 as D (6 bases). The starting material was cultured PBMCs, obtained from culture after CMV antigen stimulation. The receptor comes from a human donor in good health (CMV status not recorded). Some clones in this sample may be carry-over from other donors' samples. The CDR3 DNA sequence: TGCGCCAGCAGCCTGAGTATGACAGGCACATATGGCTACACCTTC. It specifies CASSLSMTGTYGYTF. Drawing the rest from reference TRBV5-1 and TRBJ1-2, the complete variable domain is KAGVTQTPRYLIKTRGQQVTLSCSPISGHRSVSWYQQTPGQGLQFLFEYFSETQRNKGNFPGRFSGRQFSNSRSEMNVSTLELGDSALYLCASSLSMTGTYGYTFGSGTRLTVV.